These 8 T cell receptor beta chains were all obtained from the same sample, sequenced in a study of blood T cell repertoires in COVID-19. Clones were sequenced by immunoSEQ multiplex PCR, and TCRdb holds only the in-frame ones, with some missing. The table has under 200,000 clones, almost 80% seen once. Sequencing was performed on peripheral blood. These receptors were taken from a man in his sixties with active or convalescent COVID-19.

V is TRBV2 and J is TRBJ1-1; TRBD1 matches 8 bases. The CDR3 has 13 amino acids. Germline lookup yields CDR1 SNHLY and CDR2 FYNNEI. V lost 3 bases to trimming and J lost 8 bases; unmatched junction nucleotides: 5. Here the CDR3 reads CASSEGTGIEAFF. The DNA of the CDR3 is TGTGCCAGCAGTGAGGGGACAGGCATCGAAGCTTTCTTT. Supplemented by reference TRBV2 and TRBJ1-1, the full variable domain reads EPEVTQTPSHQVTQMGQEVILRCVPISNHLYFYWYRQILGQKVEFLVSFYNNEISEKSEIFDDQFSVERPDGSNFTLKIRSTKLEDSAMYFCASSEGTGIEAFFGQGTRLTVV.

V usage is TRBV7-9 and J usage is TRBJ1-1; maybe TRBD1 (5 bases). V was clipped by 1 base and J by 6 bases, with 12 bases between them. The germline V gene has CDR1 SEHNR and CDR2 FQNEAQ (reference sequence). The CDR3 consists of 14 residues. The chain's CDR3 is CASSLGGASAEAFF. The DNA for the CDR3 is TGTGCCAGCAGCTTAGGGGGCGCCAGCGCTGAAGCTTTCTTT. Filled out from reference TRBV7-9 and TRBJ1-1, the complete variable domain reads DTGVSQNPRHKITKRGQNVTFRCDPISEHNRLYWYRQTLGQGPEFLTYFQNEAQLEKSRLLSDRFSAERPKGSFSTLEIQRTEQGDSAMYLCASSLGGASAEAFFGQGTRLTVV.

The chain recombines TRBV21-1 with TRBJ2-6; whether TRBD2, the table's D call, matches the DNA was not checked. TRBV21-1 is noted as a pseudogene. The CDR3 length is 18 residues. The CDR3 bases are TGTGCCAGCAGCAAGGTCGAGTATCCGGGCTCTGGGGCCAACGTCCTGACTTTC. Its protein product is CASSKVEYPGSGANVLTF.

CDR3 loop: CASSSQYYTEAFF. CDR3 sequence (DNA): TGTGCCAGCAGCTCCCAGTATTACACTGAAGCTTTCTTT. The V and J genes are TRBV11-2 and TRBJ1-1; D is unclear. Germline CDR1 SGHAT, CDR2 FQNNGV. Trimming stripped 4 bases from V and 3 bases from J, with 9 bases between. The CDR3 consists of 13 residues.

This chain uses TRBV29-1 with TRBJ2-2, with a tentative D call TRBD2 (7 bases). This CDR3 spans 14 amino acids. The V end was cut by 4 bases, the J end by 6 bases, with 15 bases between. Germline CDR1 SQVTM, CDR2 ANQGSEA. This CDR3 reads CSVVGEGGPGELFF. CDR3 nucleotide sequence: TGCAGCGTTGTTGGGGAGGGGGGTCCCGGGGAGCTGTTTTTT.

The chain employs TRBV19 and TRBJ1-1; D unclear. This CDR3 has 13 residues. The germline V and J ends were trimmed by 11 bases and 1 base, with 14 bases remaining between them. Germline values: CDR1 LNHDA, CDR2 SQIVND (reference sequence). CDR3 sequence: CASLRWRNTEAFF. In DNA, the CDR3 is TGTGCCTCTCTCCGGTGGAGGAACACTGAAGCTTTCTTT.

This clone is a singleton in its sample. The chain combines TRBV4-3 with TRBJ2-7; D is possibly TRBD1 (6 bases). Trimming cost V 1 base and J 3 bases, with 7 bases left between them. CDR3 length: 13 residues. CDR1 is LGHNA, CDR2 YSLEER, per germline. The CDR3 reads CASSQVRGYEQYF. In DNA, the CDR3 is TGCGCCAGCAGCCAAGTCAGGGGCTACGAGCAGTACTTC.

This clone has more than one count but fewer than ten. The chain employs TRBV2 and TRBJ2-1; TRBD2 is a possible D gene (5 bases). The CDR3 covers 14 residues. V was clipped by 1 base and J by 6 bases, with 10 bases between them. Germline-derived CDR1 and CDR2 are SNHLY and FYNNEI. CDR3 loop: CASSEVGSGNEQFF. The CDR3 bases are TGTGCCAGCAGTGAAGTCGGAAGCGGCAATGAGCAGTTCTTC.